This record looks at one TCR beta chain sequence and its context. Its antigen remains unidentified. Time point in this sample: baseline pretreatment blood. Treatment described: 15 Gy SBRT to primary tumor, nephrectomy 4 weeks later. The source of the sample is a study of radiation and T cells in renal cell carcinoma. Study-level information: Nephrectomy followed 15 Gy stereotactic body radiation by 4 weeks. Findings of the study overall: Baseline intratumoral clonotype presence is unknown without pretreatment biopsies. From baseline, blood top tumor clonotypes peaked at 2 weeks post-radiation.

Using immunoSEQ multiplex PCR, the repertoire was profiled, and TCRdb retains in-frame clones only, with some absent. This table holds approximately 120,000 clones, roughly four fifths found once. This TCR was sampled from a woman aged 55-69 years with renal cell carcinoma. Sequencing used blood, obtained from a patient whose treatment included radiotherapy and nephrectomy.

This chain's CDR3 is CASSTRGDAEAFF. The CDR3 nucleotides read TGTGCCAGCAGCACTAGGGGTGACGCTGAAGCTTTCTTT. V is TRBV5-8 and J is TRBJ1-1, with D tentatively TRBD1 (5 bases). Trimming pared 4 bases from V and 6 bases from J, leaving 13 bases between. Per germline, CDR1 SGHTS and CDR2 YDEGEE. There are 13 residues in the CDR3.